Listed below are T cell receptor beta chains from one sample, sequenced in a study of shared clonotypes between healthy human individuals. Sequencing used immunoSEQ multiplex PCR; TCRdb keeps in-frame clones, though not all of them. The sample yields about 2,500,000 clones, over 85% seen once. Sequencing input: naive CD4+ T cells sorted from blood. All receptors derive from a man aged 18 to 35 in good health. CDR3s include the opening cysteine and the closing phenylalanine or tryptophan. The D gene is left open where the match is weak.

j_call: TRBJ1-5; v_call: TRBV10-3; d_call: TRBD1; cdr3_aa: CAISESYGTDNQPQHF; cdr3_nt: TGTGCCATCAGTGAGTCCTATGGGACAGATAATCAGCCCCAGCATTTT
j_call: TRBJ2-7; v_call: TRBV7-2; d_call: TRBD2; cdr3_aa: CASSPSGGAYEQYF; cdr3_nt: TGTGCCAGCAGCCCTAGCGGGGGGGCCTACGAGCAGTACTTC
j_call: TRBJ2-7; v_call: TRBV30; d_call: NA; cdr3_aa: CAWSGDGPYEQYF; cdr3_nt: TGTGCCTGGAGTGGGGACGGTCCCTACGAGCAGTACTTC
j_call: TRBJ2-7; v_call: TRBV5-6; d_call: NA; cdr3_aa: CASSLAQSYEQYF; cdr3_nt: TGTGCCAGCAGCTTGGCACAGAGCTACGAGCAGTACTTC
j_call: TRBJ2-1; v_call: TRBV9; d_call: NA; cdr3_aa: CASSPRGGPDHGEQFF; cdr3_nt: TGTGCCAGCAGCCCCAGAGGAGGGCCGGACCATGGTGAGCAGTTCTTC
j_call: TRBJ2-3; v_call: TRBV7-9; d_call: NA; cdr3_aa: CASTLGRGRNTDTQYF; cdr3_nt: TGTGCCAGCACCCTAGGGCGAGGGCGGAACACAGATACGCAGTATTTT
j_call: TRBJ1-2; v_call: TRBV11-2; d_call: NA; cdr3_aa: CASSTPSPGRGGYTF; cdr3_nt: TGTGCCAGCAGCACCCCAAGTCCGGGGCGGGGCGGCTACACCTTC
j_call: TRBJ1-2; v_call: TRBV2; d_call: NA; cdr3_aa: CASSHSLNYGYTF; cdr3_nt: TGTGCCAGCAGCCACAGCTTAAACTATGGCTACACCTTC
j_call: TRBJ2-3; v_call: TRBV19; d_call: NA; cdr3_aa: CASSHQHTGTPIDTQYF; cdr3_nt: TGTGCCAGTAGTCACCAACACACCGGGACCCCGATCGATACGCAGTATTTT
j_call: TRBJ1-6; v_call: TRBV7-9; d_call: NA; cdr3_aa: CASSPRDAGANSPLHF; cdr3_nt: TGTGCCAGCAGCCCCCGTGACGCAGGGGCAAATTCACCCCTCCACTTT
j_call: TRBJ1-2; v_call: TRBV28; d_call: NA; cdr3_aa: CASSSGQINYGYTF; cdr3_nt: TGTGCCAGCAGTTCCGGACAGATTAACTATGGCTACACCTTC
j_call: TRBJ1-2; v_call: TRBV6-1; d_call: NA; cdr3_aa: CAIHSRRGNYGYTF; cdr3_nt: TGTGCCATACATTCACGCAGGGGCAACTATGGCTACACCTTC